This passage covers 27 T cell receptor beta chains from one sample sequenced in a study of T-cell reconstitution after alpha-beta-depleted transplantation in children. Library preparation (for TCRbeta) was performed with unique molecular identifiers. TCRdb itself ran the PCR reads through MiXCR, one entry per CDR3 protein. In the table there are about 300,000 distinct CDR3 sequences, 10% of which are singletons. Sequences were derived from PBMCs, sampled before TCRalphabeta/CD19-depleted stem cell transplant. The source is a boy younger than two with acute myeloid leukemia, due to receive a stem cell transplant.

This clonotype came up many times. The genes are TRBV5-1 and TRBJ2-7; 10 bases fit TRBD1. V gave up 1 base and J gave up 6 bases; unmatched junction bases: 4. The CDR3 has 14 amino acids. Germline-derived CDR1 and CDR2 are SGHRS and YFSETQ. CDR3 DNA: TGCGCCAGCAGCTTGATTGGACAGGGGGGCGAGCAGTACTTC. It is translated as CASSLIGQGGEQYF.

Details on this clonotype: A clone one base away is much larger, so this may be a read error. The chain combines TRBV20-1 with TRBJ2-5; D is unclear. The germline CDR1 and CDR2 sequences are DFQATT and SNEGSKA (reference sequence). The CDR3 is made up of 14 amino acids. The chain's CDR3 is CSARLLQYQEAQYF. The CDR3 nucleotides are TGCAGTGCTAGACTACTTCAGTACCAAGAGGCCCAGTACTTC.

With regard to this clonotype: A much larger clone lies a single base off, so this may be a read error. The genes are TRBV28 and TRBJ2-1; TRBD1 agrees at 7 bases. This CDR3 spans 16 amino acids. The V gene's germline CDR1 is MDHEN and CDR2 SYDVKM. V gave up 4 bases and J gave up 1 base; unmatched junction bases: 7. This CDR3 is CASSSAEQGSYNEQFF. The CDR3 bases are TGTGCCAGCAGTTCGGCTGAACAGGGGTCCTACAATGAGCAGTTCTTC.

This clonotype has at least ten counts. This chain uses TRBV5-5 with TRBJ1-5; D is unresolved. This CDR3 comprises 13 residues. CDR1 and CDR2 from the germline V gene are SGHKS and YYEKEE (reference sequence). V lost 4 bases and J 3 bases, leaving 8 bases between the germline ends. The CDR3 DNA follows: TGTGCCAGCAGCGCTGACACCAATCAGCCCCAGCATTTT. It translates to CASSADTNQPQHF.

Regarding this clonotype: A single base separates this from a much larger clone, so it may be a read error. The CDR3 region is CAISADYEQYF. As DNA, the CDR3 is TGTGCCATCAGTGCGGACTACGAGCAGTACTTC. The J gene is TRBJ2-7, the V gene TRBV10-3; D ambiguous. There are 11 residues in the CDR3. The germline V and J ends were trimmed by 4 bases and 3 bases, with 4 bases remaining between them. Germline V lookup: CDR1 ENHRY, CDR2 SYGVKD.

This clonotype has at least ten counts. This CDR3 is CATKAAAGNTEAFF. The CDR3 coding sequence is TGTGCCACCAAGGCCGCGGCCGGGAACACTGAAGCTTTCTTT. This chain links TRBV24-1 with TRBJ1-1; the D is unclear. Germline V gives CDR1 KGHDR, CDR2 SFDVKD. V dropped 8 bases and J dropped 1 base, with 13 bases sitting between them. This CDR3 has 14 amino acids.

The sample holds a few counts of this clonotype. The chain has TRBV5-1 and TRBJ2-7, with D possibly being TRBD1 (6 bases). In germline, CDR1 is SGHRS, CDR2 YFSETQ. The V and J ends lost 1 base and 4 bases respectively, with 15 bases between them. The CDR3 extends over 15 amino acids. The CDR3 bases are TGCGCCAGCAGCTTGCTCCGGGACAATCAATACGAGCAGTACTTC. This codes for CASSLLRDNQYEQYF.

This clonotype showed up many times. The chain combines TRBV7-2 with TRBJ1-1; a possible D gene is TRBD1 (5 bases). Germline CDR1 SGHTA, CDR2 FQGNSA. This CDR3 is built from 13 residues. V was cut by 1 base and J by 7 bases, with 10 bases left in between. The CDR3 loop is CASSLGGVGEAFF. In DNA, the CDR3 is TGTGCCAGCAGCTTAGGAGGGGTGGGTGAAGCTTTCTTT.

In this sample, this clonotype turned up many times. This chain links TRBV4-1 with TRBJ2-7, with D tentatively TRBD2 (6 bases). The CDR3 has 14 residues. Germline V gene data show CDR1 as MGHRA and CDR2 as YSYEKL. The ends were cut back, 1 base at V and 2 bases at J, with 9 bases in the middle. The CDR3 loop reads CASSQGEVTYEQYF. The CDR3 DNA reads as TGCGCCAGCAGCCAAGGGGAGGTGACCTACGAGCAGTACTTC.

There are a few counts of this clonotype. The CDR3 spells CASSQAYQNTGELFF. Written as DNA, the CDR3 is TGCGCCAGCAGCCAAGCCTATCAGAACACCGGGGAGCTGTTTTTT. The chain combines TRBV4-1 with TRBJ2-2, with D uncertain. The CDR3 has 15 amino acids. Per the germline V gene, CDR1 is MGHRA and CDR2 is YSYEKL. V was cut by 1 base and J by 1 base, with 7 bases left in between.

This clonotype was found a few times. The CDR3 protein is CASGLSAGWGANVLTF. The CDR3 DNA follows: TGTGCTAGTGGTTTGTCTGCAGGGTGGGGGGCCAACGTCCTGACTTTC. J is TRBJ2-6 and V is TRBV12-5; TRBD1 is a possible D gene (5 bases). The germline V gene encodes CDR1 LGHNT and CDR2 FRNRAP. The CDR3 has 16 amino acids. The V gene lost 2 bases and the J gene lost 4 bases, with 12 bases spanning the gap.

This clonotype was counted ten times or more. This chain connects TRBV10-3 to TRBJ1-5; a possible D gene is TRBD1 (5 bases). V gave up 8 bases and J gave up 3 bases, with 14 bases separating them. Germline CDR1 ENHRY, CDR2 SYGVKD. This CDR3 comprises 14 residues. CDR3 region: CAIRASGDNQPQHF. The CDR3 nucleotides are TGTGCCATCCGGGCGTCGGGGGACAATCAGCCCCAGCATTTT.

This clonotype was picked up many times. This chain links TRBV7-9 with TRBJ1-1; the D is unclear. Per the germline V gene, CDR1 is SEHNR and CDR2 is FQNEAQ (reference sequence). V was clipped by 5 bases and J by 5 bases, with 9 bases between them. CDR3 size: 12 residues. CDR3: CASSPLHTEAFF. DNA of the CDR3: TGTGCCAGCAGCCCGTTACATACTGAAGCTTTCTTT.

This clonotype was counted many times. The V gene is TRBV28, the J gene TRBJ2-2; 10 positions match TRBD1. CDR1 and CDR2 from the germline V gene are MDHEN and SYDVKM. CDR3 size: 20 residues. V lost 3 bases and J lost 2; bases outside the gene matches: 15. CDR3 in DNA: TGTGCCAGCAGTTTCTTTACCGGGACAGGGGTCCTACTTAACACCGGGGAGCTGTTTTTT. Its protein is CASSFFTGTGVLLNTGELFF.

Many counts were recorded for this clonotype. This chain connects TRBV7-2 to TRBJ2-5; D is undetermined. Germline V CDR1 and CDR2: SGHTA, FQGNSA. V was pared by 5 bases and J by 2 bases, with 12 bases between. CDR3 length equals 14 residues. The CDR3 coding sequence is TGTGCCAGCAGCCCGTGGGTTGGACAAGAGACCCAGTACTTC. Translating it yields CASSPWVGQETQYF.

This clonotype has ten or more counts. The rearrangement uses TRBV3-1 and TRBJ2-7; 9 bases align to TRBD2. The J segment lost 3 bases and the V segment lost 0 bases, leaving 3 bases of the junction unmatched. The CDR3 covers 15 residues. Germline values: CDR1 LGHDT, CDR2 YNNKEL (reference sequence). In DNA form, the CDR3 reads TGTGCCAGCAGCCAAGATGCAGCGGGGGGCTACGAGCAGTACTTC. Protein product: CASSQDAAGGYEQYF.

At least ten counts were recorded for this clonotype. The chain has TRBV29-1 and TRBJ1-1; D unclear. The CDR3 runs 9 residues. The ends were cut back, 3 bases at V and 4 bases at J, with 0 bases in the middle. Germline CDR1 reads SQVTM; CDR2 reads ANQGSEA. This chain's CDR3 is CSVDTEAFF. The CDR3 nucleotides read TGCAGCGTTGACACTGAAGCTTTCTTT.

The rearrangement links TRBV11-1 to TRBJ2-1; 7 nucleotides align to TRBD2. There are 15 residues in the CDR3. CDR1 is SGHAT and CDR2 is FQDESV in the germline V gene (reference sequence). Trimming cost V 5 bases and J 9 bases; bases outside gene matches: 13. In nucleotides, the CDR3 is TGTGCCAGCAGCCACACCCCGGGACTATCCGTTGAGCAGTTCTTC. This translates into CASSHTPGLSVEQFF.

This clonotype was recorded a few times. The chain has TRBV19 and TRBJ1-1, with TRBD1 matching over 8 bases. V trimming: 6 bases; J trimming: 7 bases; junction bases outside the gene matches: 7. Germline values: CDR1 LNHDA, CDR2 SQIVND (reference sequence). This CDR3 spans 13 amino acids. CDR3 amino acids: CASSPGTGYEAFF. CDR3 nucleotide sequence: TGTGCCAGTAGCCCCGGGACAGGTTATGAAGCTTTCTTT.

Ten or more counts support this clonotype. The V gene is TRBV5-6, the J gene TRBJ1-4, with TRBD1 identical over 12 bases. The CDR3 covers 12 residues. The germline V gene encodes CDR1 SGHDT and CDR2 YYEEEE. Trimming cost V 7 bases and J 8 bases; bases outside gene matches: 0. This CDR3 reads CASGTGGEKLFF. In DNA, the CDR3 is TGTGCCAGCGGGACAGGGGGCGAAAAACTGTTTTTT.

The chain uses TRBV27 and TRBJ2-5; no firm D call. This CDR3 has 16 amino acids. The V end was cut by 6 bases, the J end by 6 bases, with 23 bases between. From germline, CDR1 is MNHEY and CDR2 SMNVEV (reference sequence). This CDR3 is CASSRTSEPLGKTQYF. The CDR3 DNA reads as TGTGCCAGCAGCCGGACGTCTGAGCCTCTCGGAAAGACCCAGTACTTC.

The CDR3 spells CASRTRLYGYTF. In DNA form, the CDR3 reads TGTGCCAGCCGGACCCGATTATATGGCTACACCTTC. The chain recombines TRBV19 with TRBJ1-2, with D unresolved. V was pared by 9 bases and J by 5 bases, with 13 bases between. The germline V gene encodes CDR1 LNHDA and CDR2 SQIVND (reference sequence). This CDR3 is 12 amino acids long.

This rearrangement joins TRBV7-2 to TRBJ2-3; D not certain. The germline CDR1 and CDR2 sequences are SGHTA and FQGNSA. The CDR3 spans 15 residues. V was shortened by 4 bases and J by 2 bases, with 13 bases between the two germline ends. The CDR3 region has the DNA TGTGCCAGCAGCTCTACCTCGGGCCTCACAGATACGCAGTATTTT. Its protein product is CASSSTSGLTDTQYF.

This clonotype was seen many times. The chain carries TRBV2 and TRBJ1-4, with D unclear. Trimming pared 3 bases from V and 10 bases from J, leaving 9 bases between. Germline CDR1 SNHLY, CDR2 FYNNEI. The CDR3 is 12 residues long. CDR3 amino acids: CASSDWAGKLFF. In nucleotides, the CDR3 is TGTGCCAGCAGTGATTGGGCGGGAAAACTGTTTTTT. The full variable domain, in which reference TRBV2 and TRBJ1-4 provide the parts outside the CDR3, is EPEVTQTPSHQVTQMGQEVILRCVPISNHLYFYWYRQILGQKVEFLVSFYNNEISEKSEIFDDQFSVERPDGSNFTLKIRSTKLEDSAMYFCASSDWAGKLFFGSGTQLSVL.

This clonotype was found many times. The chain recombines TRBV4-3 with TRBJ2-2; TRBD1 matches at 11 bases. The J segment lost 3 bases and the V segment lost 0 bases, leaving 12 bases of the junction unmatched. Germline V gene sequence: CDR1 LGHNA, CDR2 YSLEER. CDR3 length equals 20 residues. CDR3 residues: CASSQDLEIRTGGHTGELFF. The CDR3 DNA is TGCGCCAGCAGCCAAGATTTGGAGATTCGGACAGGGGGCCACACCGGGGAGCTGTTTTTT.

Turning to this clonotype: Possible read error: a much larger clone is one base away. The chain couples TRBV29-1 to TRBJ1-1; possibly TRBD1 for D (6 bases). V was shortened by 4 bases and J by 7 bases, with 10 bases between the two germline ends. CDR3 size: 11 residues. The germline V gene encodes CDR1 SQVTM and CDR2 ANQGSEA. CDR3 nucleotides: TGCAGCGTTGCTCGGACAGTTGAAGCTTTCTTT. It specifies CSVARTVEAFF. Using reference TRBV29-1 and TRBJ1-1 for the parts outside the CDR3, the full variable domain is SAVISQKPSRDICQRGTSLTIQCQVDSQVTMMFWYRQQPGQSLTLIATANQGSEATYESGFVIDKFPISRPNLTFSTLTVSNMSPEDSSIYLCSVARTVEAFFGQGTRLTVV.

This clonotype has a handful of counts. V gene TRBV19 combines with J gene TRBJ1-4; D not certain. The V gene's germline CDR1 is LNHDA and CDR2 SQIVND (reference sequence). This CDR3 is 15 amino acids long. V lost 6 bases, J lost 4 bases, and 15 bases lay in between. The CDR3 reads CASRTGARDNEKLFF. The CDR3 DNA reads as TGTGCCAGTAGAACGGGCGCGCGAGATAATGAAAAACTGTTTTTT.